These 19 T cell receptor beta chains were all obtained from the same sample, sequenced in a study of cytomegalovirus exposure and HLA in healthy donors. 13 Jbeta primers and 60 Vbeta primers were used for the PCR. Assay: immunoSEQ multiplex PCR; the TCRdb copy retains only in-frame clones and omits some. The sample lists under 300,000 clones, just over 70% occurring once. The sample taken for sequencing was PBMCs. The source of these receptors is a female donor in good health and CMV-seronegative.

This clone has only a few counts. The rearrangement joins TRBV27 to TRBJ1-4; D not certain. Germline V gene sequence: CDR1 MNHEY, CDR2 SMNVEV (reference sequence). This CDR3 has 12 residues. Deletions cut 6 bases from V and 10 bases from J, with 12 bases between. The DNA for the CDR3 is TGTGCCAGCAGGGATAGTGGGAGAAAACTGTTTTTT. It is translated as CASRDSGRKLFF.

There are a few counts of this clone. The chain recombines TRBV19 with TRBJ2-1; 9 bases are a match to TRBD1. Trimming removed 5 bases from V and 2 bases from J; junction bases left unmatched: 16. The CDR3 sequence is 19 residues long. Germline lookup yields CDR1 LNHDA and CDR2 SQIVND (reference sequence). CDR3 in DNA: TGTGCCAGTAGTGTCGCCGGGACAGGGATCAGCAGGACCTACAATGAGCAGTTCTTC. Translating gives CASSVAGTGISRTYNEQFF.

The V and J genes are TRBV7-3 and TRBJ2-1; 7 bases match TRBD2. V was clipped by 6 bases and J by 6 bases; unmatched bases: 11. There are 15 residues in the CDR3. Germline CDR1 SGHTA, CDR2 FQGTGA. Here the CDR3 reads CASSWGGTGTNEQFF. The CDR3 nucleotides read TGTGCCAGCAGTTGGGGGGGGACTGGTACCAATGAGCAGTTCTTC.

The gene calls are TRBV4-2 and TRBJ2-7; D gene uncertain. The V gene lost 6 bases and the J gene lost 2 bases, with 11 bases spanning the gap. Germline values: CDR1 LGHNA, CDR2 YNFKEQ. There are 13 residues in the CDR3. CDR3 loop: CASRGLVAYEQYF. The CDR3 DNA reads TGTGCCAGCAGGGGCTTGGTGGCCTACGAGCAGTACTTC.

In this sample, this clone turned up a few times. V usage is TRBV5-7 and J usage is TRBJ2-1, with TRBD1 matching 7 bases. TRBV5-7 is an open reading frame, and its role is uncertain. The CDR3 loop spans 17 amino acids. J was trimmed by 3 bases and V by 4 bases; bases with no gene match: 13. CDR3 amino acids: CASSNRKGDRNYNEQFF. The CDR3 DNA reads as TGTGCCAGCAGCAACCGGAAGGGGGACAGAAACTACAATGAGCAGTTCTTC.

The chain recombines TRBV5-1 with TRBJ2-2, with D unresolved. There are 12 residues in the CDR3. From germline, CDR1 is SGHRS and CDR2 YFSETQ. The ends were cut back, 0 bases at V and 7 bases at J, with 4 bases in the middle. This CDR3 is CASSLDYGELFF. For the CDR3, the DNA is TGCGCCAGCAGCTTGGATTACGGGGAGCTGTTTTTT.

This chain uses TRBV7-2 with TRBJ2-6; 11 bases map to TRBD1. Germline CDR1 reads SGHTA; CDR2 reads FQGNSA. CDR3 length equals 14 residues. After removal of 5 bases from V and 12 bases from J, the junction contained 6 bases not matched to a gene. The CDR3 region is CASSPGQGAGVLTF. The CDR3 region has the DNA TGTGCCAGCAGCCCCGGACAGGGGGCGGGCGTCCTGACTTTC.

This clone was seen more than once but under ten times. The chain combines TRBV5-6 with TRBJ1-1; D gene unclear. Germline V gene sequence: CDR1 SGHDT, CDR2 YYEEEE. The germline V and J ends were trimmed by 3 bases and 3 bases, with 12 bases remaining between them. CDR3 length equals 14 residues. CDR3 loop: CASSSTGSYTEAFF. Written as DNA, the CDR3 is TGTGCCAGCAGCTCAACCGGGTCTTACACTGAAGCTTTCTTT.

This chain uses TRBV5-5 with TRBJ2-5, with 10 nucleotides matching TRBD2. Germline V lookup: CDR1 SGHKS, CDR2 YYEKEE (reference sequence). The J segment lost 5 bases and the V segment lost 0 bases, leaving 4 bases of the junction unmatched. The CDR3 is 15 residues long. CDR3 residues: CASSLGASGSETQYF. CDR3 sequence (DNA): TGTGCCAGCAGCTTGGGGGCTAGCGGGAGCGAGACCCAGTACTTC.

This chain links TRBV5-4 with TRBJ2-7, with TRBD1 matching over 7 bases. CDR3 length: 13 amino acids. The J segment lost 2 bases and the V segment lost 1 base, leaving 0 bases of the junction unmatched. The germline gives CDR1 SGHNT, CDR2 YYREEE (reference sequence). The CDR3 DNA follows: TGTGCCAGCAGCTTGACAGGGGCCTACGAGCAGTACTTC. Translation: CASSLTGAYEQYF. Using reference TRBV5-4 and TRBJ2-7 for the parts outside the CDR3, the full variable domain is ETGVTQSPTHLIKTRGQQVTLRCSSQSGHNTVSWYQQALGQGPQFIFQYYREEENGRGNFPPRFSGLQFPNYSSELNVNALELDDSALYLCASSLTGAYEQYFGPGTRLTVT.

This clone was seen a single time. This chain joins TRBV10-3 and TRBJ2-2; TRBD1 aligns across 8 bases. Germline V CDR1 and CDR2: ENHRY, SYGVKD. After removal of 1 base from V and 13 bases from J, the junction contained 5 bases not matched to a gene. The CDR3 spans 13 residues. CDR3 sequence (DNA): TGTGCCATCAGTGAGTGGGAAGACAGGGGGCTGTTTTTT. Encoded protein: CAISEWEDRGLFF.

J is TRBJ1-1 and V is TRBV6-5; D might be TRBD1 (5 bases). The CDR3 sequence is 14 residues long. V shed 0 bases and J shed 4 bases, with 9 bases lying between them. CDR1 and CDR2 (germline): MNHEY, SVGAGI. The CDR3 region has the DNA TGTGCCAGCAGTTACTCGATAGGGGCCACTGAAGCTTTCTTT. Protein: CASSYSIGATEAFF.

This clone was picked up one time. The chain couples TRBV25-1 to TRBJ2-1; TRBD1 aligns across 7 bases. The CDR3 has 16 amino acids. Germline CDR1 MGHDK, CDR2 SYGVNS. Unmatched junction bases numbered 10, after V lost 4 bases and J lost 4 bases. This CDR3 reads CASSARTGNVYNEQFF. The CDR3 region has the DNA TGTGCCAGCAGTGCCCGGACAGGAAATGTGTACAATGAGCAGTTCTTC.

The CDR3 region has the DNA TGCGCCAGCGGGGAACTAGTCCAAGAGACCCAGTACTTC. It codes for CASGELVQETQYF. V gene TRBV4-1 combines with J gene TRBJ2-5; maybe TRBD2 (5 bases). Trimming removed 8 bases from V and 1 base from J, with 11 bases in between. Germline CDR1 and CDR2: MGHRA and YSYEKL. The CDR3 loop spans 13 amino acids.

The V gene is TRBV9, the J gene TRBJ2-5; 7 bases are a match to TRBD2. The germline V gene has CDR1 SGDLS and CDR2 YYNGEE. J was trimmed by 9 bases and V by 0 bases; bases with no gene match: 20. The CDR3 is made up of 18 amino acids. The CDR3, as DNA: TGTGCCAGCAGCGTAGCAAGGGGAATGAGCGGGGCCCCCGGGGCCCAGTACTTC. This sequence encodes CASSVARGMSGAPGAQYF.

J is TRBJ1-1 and V is TRBV11-3, with a possible D match to TRBD1 (5 bases). The ends were cut back, 5 bases at V and 3 bases at J, with 10 bases in the middle. In germline, CDR1 is SGHNT, CDR2 YENEEA. There are 13 residues in the CDR3. CDR3 loop: CASSTRGDTEAFF. In DNA form, the CDR3 reads TGTGCCAGCAGCACGCGGGGCGACACTGAAGCTTTCTTT.

For the CDR3, the DNA is TGCGCCAGCAGTTCGGGGGGGGCTGGCTACACCTTC. It specifies CASSSGGAGYTF. This sequence joins TRBV5-1 and TRBJ1-2, with TRBD1 as a possible D gene (6 bases). Germline CDR1 is SGHRS and CDR2 is YFSETQ. The CDR3 loop spans 12 amino acids. V lost 5 bases to trimming and J lost 7 bases, with 12 bases between them.

V usage is TRBV12-2 and J usage is TRBJ1-6. TRBV12-2 is a known pseudogene. The CDR3 is made up of 17 amino acids. The CDR3 spells CASRPAGRMGYNSPLHF. DNA of the CDR3: TGTGCAAGTCGCCCCGCAGGGAGGATGGGATATAATTCACCCCTCCACTTT.

The chain is built from TRBV7-2 and TRBJ2-5; 10 bases agree with TRBD1. The ends lost 5 bases at V and 6 bases at J; junction bases unmatched: 3. Germline V gives CDR1 SGHTA, CDR2 FQGNSA. The CDR3 is 13 amino acids. The CDR3 DNA follows: TGTGCCAGCAGCCCCGACAGGGGGCAGACCCAGTACTTC. It is translated as CASSPDRGQTQYF.